A single sample is the source of the 26 T cell receptor beta chains below, sequenced in a study of blood T cell repertoires in COVID-19. The method was immunoSEQ multiplex PCR; TCRdb's version includes in-frame clones alone and lacks a portion of them. Among about 110,000 clones listed, roughly 82% were seen once. The source material was peripheral blood. All receptors come from a middle-aged woman with acute or convalescent COVID-19.

Concerning this clone: The same CDR3 also results from other DNA sequences found in this sample. This chain uses TRBV18 with TRBJ2-7, with 9 bases aligning to TRBD1. Trimming removed 6 bases from V and 1 base from J; junction bases left unmatched: 7. The CDR3 is made up of 15 amino acids. CDR1 KGHSH and CDR2 LQKENI come from the germline V gene. The CDR3 is CASSPGTGSSYEQYF. CDR3 nucleotide sequence: TGTGCCAGCTCCCCGGGGACAGGGAGTTCCTACGAGCAGTACTTC.

The rearrangement links TRBV7-2 to TRBJ2-3; D may be TRBD2 (6 bases). Germline V lookup: CDR1 SGHTA, CDR2 FQGNSA. This CDR3 comprises 14 residues. Trimming removed 3 bases from V and 2 bases from J, with 9 bases in between. The chain's CDR3 is CASSFGTPTDTQYF. For the CDR3, the DNA is TGTGCCAGCAGCTTCGGGACTCCCACAGATACGCAGTATTTT.

This chain connects TRBV7-9 to TRBJ1-3; TRBD1 matches at 12 bases. This CDR3 contains 17 residues. The germline V gene has CDR1 SEHNR and CDR2 FQNEAQ (reference sequence). V lost 2 bases and J lost 4; bases outside the gene matches: 6. CDR3 coding DNA: TGTGCCAGCAGCTTATACGGGACAGGGGGCAAGGGAAACACCATATATTTT. Its translation is CASSLYGTGGKGNTIYF.

The chain joins TRBV19 to TRBJ1-1, with D possibly matching TRBD1 (6 bases). The CDR3 contains 12 residues. Germline-derived CDR1 and CDR2 are LNHDA and SQIVND (reference sequence). V lost 5 bases and J lost 7, with 11 bases in between. CDR3 residues: CASSQLGGEAFF. CDR3 DNA: TGTGCCAGTAGTCAATTAGGGGGTGAAGCTTTCTTT. Combining the CDR3 with reference TRBV19 and TRBJ1-1 gives the whole variable domain DGGITQSPKYLFRKEGQNVTLSCEQNLNHDAMYWYRQDPGQGLRLIYYSQIVNDFQKGDIAEGYSVSREKKESFPLTVTSAQKNPTAFYLCASSQLGGEAFFGQGTRLTVV.

This chain connects TRBV25-1 to TRBJ2-3; TRBD2 aligns across 9 bases. The CDR3 loop spans 16 amino acids. The V gene end was trimmed by 3 bases and the J gene end by 2 bases; junction bases not matched to a gene: 6. Looked up from germline, CDR1 is MGHDK and CDR2 is SYGVNS. In nucleotides, the CDR3 is TGTGCCAGCAGTGATGCTAGCGGGGCATTCACAGATACGCAGTATTTT. Residues: CASSDASGAFTDTQYF.

The rearrangement links TRBV19 to TRBJ1-2; 7 nucleotides match TRBD1. The V and J ends lost 7 bases and 5 bases, in that order; junction bases with no gene match: 4. Germline CDR1 and CDR2: LNHDA and SQIVND (reference sequence). The CDR3 spans 12 residues. This CDR3 is CASTLTGYGYTF. The CDR3 region has the DNA TGTGCCAGTACTTTGACAGGGTATGGCTACACCTTC. The full variable domain, rest sourced from reference TRBV19 and TRBJ1-2, is DGGITQSPKYLFRKEGQNVTLSCEQNLNHDAMYWYRQDPGQGLRLIYYSQIVNDFQKGDIAEGYSVSREKKESFPLTVTSAQKNPTAFYLCASTLTGYGYTFGSGTRLTVV.

This clone has a single count. V and J are TRBV19 and TRBJ1-5, with 9 positions matching TRBD1. This CDR3 has 16 residues. The trim removed 4 bases at V and 1 base at J, leaving 5 bases unmatched. Germline V CDR1 and CDR2: LNHDA, SQIVND (reference sequence). The CDR3 spells CASSREDRGSNQPQHF. The DNA for the CDR3 is TGTGCCAGTAGTAGGGAAGACAGGGGGAGCAATCAGCCCCAGCATTTT.

The J gene is TRBJ1-3, the V gene TRBV30; D unclear. Germline assignment: CDR1 GTSNPN and CDR2 SVGIG (reference sequence). The CDR3 contains 16 residues. V dropped 0 bases and J dropped 0 bases, with 12 bases sitting between them. The CDR3 loop is CAWSVRHSGSGNTIYF. CDR3 nucleotide sequence: TGTGCCTGGAGTGTACGTCACAGCGGCTCTGGAAACACCATATATTTT.

The chain employs TRBV30 and TRBJ1-1; weak D call: TRBD1 (5 bases). Germline V lookup: CDR1 GTSNPN, CDR2 SVGIG (reference sequence). Trimming took 4 bases from V and 8 from J, leaving 14 bases between them. The CDR3 runs to 12 residues. The CDR3 reads CAWNPRVSEAFF. The CDR3 bases are TGTGCCTGGAACCCCAGGGTATCCGAAGCTTTCTTT.

This sequence joins TRBV19 and TRBJ1-6; 10 nucleotides align to TRBD1. Germline V gene lookup returns CDR1 LNHDA and CDR2 SQIVND (reference sequence). The CDR3 contains 14 residues. V trimming: 3 bases; J trimming: 10 bases; junction bases outside the gene matches: 3. Written as DNA, the CDR3 is TGTGCCAGTAGTATCGACAGGGGGCACTCACCCCTCCACTTT. This gives the protein CASSIDRGHSPLHF.

This sequence joins TRBV24-1 and TRBJ1-2; maybe TRBD1 (5 bases). Deletions cut 0 bases from V and 8 bases from J, with 27 bases between. Germline loops: CDR1 KGHDR, CDR2 SFDVKD. This CDR3 contains 19 residues. In DNA, the CDR3 is TGTGCCACCAGTGATTTGCACCATTACAGGCAGGGAAGGGAGGGAGGCTACACCTTC. Encoded protein: CATSDLHHYRQGREGGYTF.

The chain is built from TRBV12-5 and TRBJ1-5, with unresolved D. CDR1 is LGHNT and CDR2 is FRNRAP in the germline V gene. Trimming shortened V by 0 bases and J by 0 bases, and 15 bases separated the two germline ends. This CDR3 is 18 amino acids long. In DNA, the CDR3 is TGTGCTAGTGGTTTGGTAGAGTTCCGATCCTTTAGCAATCAGCCCCAGCATTTT. It translates to CASGLVEFRSFSNQPQHF.

The J gene is TRBJ2-1, the V gene TRBV5-4, with D perhaps matching TRBD2 (6 bases). The germline gives CDR1 SGHNT, CDR2 YYREEE (reference sequence). The CDR3 length is 14 residues. Trimming shortened V by 10 bases and J by 8 bases, and 22 bases separated the two germline ends. CDR3 in DNA: TGTGCCTTACGAACTTTCGGACGGGGGTATGAGCAGTTCTTC. Protein: CALRTFGRGYEQFF.

This chain connects TRBV24-1 to TRBJ2-2; tentatively, D is TRBD2 (6 bases). Germline values: CDR1 KGHDR, CDR2 SFDVKD. The V and J ends lost 3 bases and 4 bases respectively, with 14 bases between them. The CDR3 is made up of 16 amino acids. This CDR3 reads CATSDPGRSGTGELFF. The CDR3 DNA reads TGTGCCACCAGTGATCCGGGGAGGAGCGGCACCGGGGAGCTGTTTTTT.

The chain employs TRBV5-1 and TRBJ2-7; 9 bases fit TRBD1. The CDR3 consists of 12 residues. The ends lost 6 bases at V and 7 bases at J; junction bases unmatched: 5. The germline CDR1 and CDR2 sequences are SGHRS and YFSETQ. The CDR3 nucleotides read TGCGCCAGCACCCGGGACAGGGAGGAGCAGTACTTC. Encoded protein: CASTRDREEQYF.

V and J are TRBV6-2 or TRBV6-3 and TRBJ2-2; 10 nucleotides agree with TRBD1. CDR3 length equals 17 residues. Germline V gene lookup returns CDR1 MNHEY and CDR2 SVGEGT. V lost 3 bases to trimming and J lost 5 bases; unmatched junction nucleotides: 9. The CDR3 sequence is CASSYNAPGQGTGELFF. CDR3 bases: TGTGCCAGCAGTTATAACGCTCCGGGACAGGGGACCGGGGAGCTGTTTTTT.

A few counts support this clone. This sequence joins TRBV5-5 and TRBJ2-3; 8 nucleotides agree with TRBD2. This CDR3 contains 16 residues. V lost 2 bases to trimming and J lost 3 bases; unmatched junction nucleotides: 8. Per the germline V gene, CDR1 is SGHKS and CDR2 is YYEKEE (reference sequence). This CDR3 reads CASSFGSGGQTDTQYF. DNA of the CDR3: TGTGCCAGCAGCTTTGGTTCGGGGGGGCAAACAGATACGCAGTATTTT.

The chain combines TRBV6-5 with TRBJ1-2, with D tentatively TRBD1 (6 bases). Germline CDR1 reads MNHEY; CDR2 reads SVGAGI. The V gene lost 9 bases and the J gene lost 4 bases, with 15 bases spanning the gap. This CDR3 is 13 amino acids long. The CDR3 coding sequence is TGTGCCAGTAACAGGGTACTTTTCTATGGCTACACCTTC. Translated: CASNRVLFYGYTF.

This chain connects TRBV5-1 to TRBJ2-6, with 9 bases lining up with TRBD1. Per germline, CDR1 SGHRS and CDR2 YFSETQ. This CDR3 comprises 18 residues. The V and J ends lost 1 base and 1 base, in that order; junction bases with no gene match: 6. The CDR3 reads CASSLFSGTGSGANVLTF. In DNA form, the CDR3 reads TGCGCCAGCAGCTTGTTTAGTGGGACAGGGTCTGGGGCCAACGTCCTGACTTTC.

The chain carries TRBV19 and TRBJ2-7; TRBD2 agrees at 9 bases. Germline values: CDR1 LNHDA, CDR2 SQIVND (reference sequence). The CDR3 has 14 residues. V lost 5 bases to trimming and J lost 9 bases; unmatched junction nucleotides: 11. For the CDR3, the DNA is TGTGCCAGTAGTTCGACTAGCGGCCCCCTCTGGCAGTACTTC. It yields the protein CASSSTSGPLWQYF.

This chain uses TRBV24-1 with TRBJ2-6, with a possible D match to TRBD1 (5 bases). V gave up 9 bases and J gave up 0 bases, with 23 bases separating them. This CDR3 contains 19 residues. The germline V gene encodes CDR1 KGHDR and CDR2 SFDVKD. The CDR3 nucleotides are TGTGCCACCTACCTTAGGGGCGGCGAAAATCACTCTGGGGCCAACGTCCTGACTTTC. Its protein is CATYLRGGENHSGANVLTF.

The chain carries TRBV7-9 and TRBJ2-2, with 7 bases lining up with TRBD1. The germline CDR1 and CDR2 sequences are SEHNR and FQNEAQ (reference sequence). The CDR3 contains 14 residues. V was pared by 8 bases and J by 1 base, with 4 bases of the junction left unmatched. CDR3 sequence reads: CASDRAKNTGELFF. In DNA, the CDR3 is TGTGCCAGCGACAGGGCAAAGAACACCGGGGAGCTGTTTTTT. The full variable domain, with the rest looked up from reference TRBV7-9 and TRBJ2-2, is DTGVSQNPRHKITKRGQNVTFRCDPISEHNRLYWYRQTLGQGPEFLTYFQNEAQLEKSRLLSDRFSAERPKGSFSTLEIQRTEQGDSAMYLCASDRAKNTGELFFGEGSRLTVL.

The chain couples TRBV5-6 to TRBJ1-4; D perhaps matches TRBD1 (5 bases). CDR3 size: 16 residues. V was cut by 3 bases and J by 6 bases, with 18 bases left in between. CDR1 is SGHDT, CDR2 YYEEEE, per germline. CDR3 in DNA: TGTGCCAGCAGCTCGGCTAGGGGCGATTTCTATGAAAAACTGTTTTTT. This encodes CASSSARGDFYEKLFF. Filled out from reference TRBV5-6 and TRBJ1-4, the complete variable domain reads DAGVTQSPTHLIKTRGQQVTLRCSPKSGHDTVSWYQQALGQGPQFIFQYYEEEERQRGNFPDRFSGHQFPNYSSELNVNALLLGDSALYLCASSSARGDFYEKLFFGSGTQLSVL.

Points on this clone: The sample has other DNA sequences that encode this CDR3 too. V and J are TRBV29-1 and TRBJ1-2; no definite D call. The V end lost 3 bases, the J end lost 1 base, and 6 bases lay between the germline ends. This CDR3 comprises 12 residues. CDR1 and CDR2 (germline): SQVTM, ANQGSEA. CDR3 amino acids: CSVDTSNYGYTF. CDR3 sequence (DNA): TGCAGCGTTGACACAAGTAACTATGGCTACACCTTC.

The V call is TRBV5-1, the J call TRBJ2-2; TRBD2 aligns across 7 bases. The V segment lost 2 bases and the J segment 4 bases; nucleotides outside the gene matches: 5. Germline lookup yields CDR1 SGHRS and CDR2 YFSETQ. The length of the CDR3 is 15 residues. The CDR3 DNA follows: TGCGCCAGCAGCTTTAGCACGGGGGGCACCGGGGAGCTGTTTTTT. Translating gives CASSFSTGGTGELFF.

The chain carries TRBV16 and TRBJ1-2; no clear D. Per the germline V gene, CDR1 is KGHSY and CDR2 is FQNENV. The V and J ends lost 0 bases and 3 bases respectively, with 5 bases between them. CDR3 length equals 13 residues. The CDR3 coding sequence is TGTGCCAGCAGCCAATCCCAGGACTATGGCTACACCTTC. As protein: CASSQSQDYGYTF.